Sequencing of this T cell receptor (beta chain) was carried out in a study of cytomegalovirus exposure and HLA in healthy donors. In the PCR, 60 Vbeta and 13 Jbeta primers were used. Authors' methods: Later work found tens of millions of unique TCR beta chains, with roughly 11 million shared. Only in-frame clones appear in the TCRdb table, and some are missing; sequencing was by immunoSEQ multiplex PCR. V and J calls and clone size come straight from that table; D and trimming were deduced from the DNA. Of some 200,000 clones in the sample, roughly 83% are singletons; the top ten hold about 1.4%. The length of the CDR3 is 14 residues. Trimming pared 5 bases from V and 8 bases from J, leaving 18 bases between. CDR1 is SGHTA, CDR2 FQGTGA, per germline.

The V and J genes are TRBV7-3 and TRBJ1-2; no reliable D call. The receptor comes from a girl aged 5-17 years in good health and CMV-seronegative. The source material was PBMCs. CDR3 sequence: CASSISSRTKGYTF. The DNA of the CDR3 is TGTGCCAGCAGCATATCCTCCAGGACTAAGGGCTACACCTTC.